The 6 T cell receptor beta chains given below trace back to one sample, sequenced in a study of T cells in localized non-small cell lung cancer. The table came from immunoSEQ multiplex PCR; TCRdb's copy has only in-frame clones and leaves some out. Among around 130,000 clones listed, roughly nine tenths were seen once. Source: peripheral blood, taken before any cancer treatment. These receptors all come from a female donor aged 60 or older with stage I lung adenocarcinoma.

The chain uses TRBV7-3 and TRBJ1-2; maybe TRBD1 (5 bases). The CDR3 loop spans 14 amino acids. Germline V gene data show CDR1 as SGHTA and CDR2 as FQGTGA. V lost 7 bases to trimming and J lost 3 bases, with 15 bases between them. The CDR3 protein is CASTPLQGYYGYTF. CDR3 coding DNA: TGTGCCAGCACCCCACTGCAGGGATACTATGGCTACACCTTC.

The chain couples TRBV5-4 to TRBJ2-5, with 7 bases aligning to TRBD2. CDR3 length: 14 amino acids. Germline CDR1 SGHNT, CDR2 YYREEE (reference sequence). The trim removed 4 bases at V and 5 bases at J, leaving 8 bases unmatched. The CDR3: CASSGRGGRETQYF. CDR3 bases: TGTGCCAGCAGCGGGAGGGGAGGACGGGAGACCCAGTACTTC.

V gene TRBV5-6 combines with J gene TRBJ1-5, with unresolved D. This CDR3 has 15 residues. Germline lookup yields CDR1 SGHDT and CDR2 YYEEEE. The V gene lost 4 bases and the J gene lost 4 bases, with 15 bases spanning the gap. This CDR3 is CASSPRFGSNQPQHF. The CDR3 bases are TGTGCCAGCAGCCCTCGGTTCGGATCGAATCAGCCCCAGCATTTT.

This clone was recorded only once. The rearrangement joins TRBV5-1 to TRBJ2-3, with 14 nucleotides matching TRBD2. The CDR3 has 17 amino acids. Germline values: CDR1 SGHRS, CDR2 YFSETQ. J gave up 4 bases and V 3 bases, and 7 bases lay outside the gene matches. In DNA form, the CDR3 reads TGCGCCAGCAGCTCCGGACTAGCGGGAGGCACCCCAGATACGCAGTATTTT. Translating gives CASSSGLAGGTPDTQYF.

CDR3 coding DNA: TGTGCCAGCTCACCACCGTCCACCAACTATGGCTACACCTTC. This sequence encodes CASSPPSTNYGYTF. V gene TRBV18 combines with J gene TRBJ1-2; D is undetermined. The CDR3 length is 14 residues. V lost 0 bases and J 2 bases, leaving 7 bases between the germline ends. The germline gives CDR1 KGHSH, CDR2 LQKENI.

In nucleotides, the CDR3 is TGTGCCAGCAGCCAAACCGGGACAGGGTACGATCAGCCCCAGCATTTT. Translating it yields CASSQTGTGYDQPQHF. V usage is TRBV5-4 and J usage is TRBJ1-5; 9 nucleotides align to TRBD1. The CDR3 extends over 16 amino acids. Germline V gene lookup returns CDR1 SGHNT and CDR2 YYREEE (reference sequence). The J segment lost 5 bases and the V segment lost 4 bases, leaving 10 bases of the junction unmatched.